The TCR beta chain under discussion was sequenced for a study of tumor-infiltrating lymphocytes in oesophageal squamous cell carcinoma. This clonotype was seen at least ten times. TCRdb re-called the PCR reads through MiXCR, storing one row per CDR3 protein. The table has approximately 19,000 distinct CDR3 sequences, over 40% seen once. J gave up 4 bases and V 5 bases, and 8 bases lay outside the gene matches. This CDR3 has 15 residues. Germline CDR1 reads SGHTA; CDR2 reads FQGNSA. The sequence was obtained from a male donor with esophageal squamous cell carcinoma. Sample: normal esophageal tissue next to the tumor. This rearrangement joins TRBV7-2 to TRBJ2-1, with 7 bases lining up with TRBD2. CDR3 sequence: CASSSGLVGYNEQFF. The CDR3 nucleotides read TGTGCCAGCAGCAGCGGACTAGTTGGGTACAATGAGCAGTTCTTC. The whole variable domain, filled in from reference TRBV7-2 and TRBJ2-1, reads GAGVSQSPSNKVTEKGKDVELRCDPISGHTALYWYRQSLGQGLEFLIYFQGNSAPDKSGLPSDRFSAERTGGSVSTLTIQRTQQEDSAVYLCASSSGLVGYNEQFFGPGTRLTVL.